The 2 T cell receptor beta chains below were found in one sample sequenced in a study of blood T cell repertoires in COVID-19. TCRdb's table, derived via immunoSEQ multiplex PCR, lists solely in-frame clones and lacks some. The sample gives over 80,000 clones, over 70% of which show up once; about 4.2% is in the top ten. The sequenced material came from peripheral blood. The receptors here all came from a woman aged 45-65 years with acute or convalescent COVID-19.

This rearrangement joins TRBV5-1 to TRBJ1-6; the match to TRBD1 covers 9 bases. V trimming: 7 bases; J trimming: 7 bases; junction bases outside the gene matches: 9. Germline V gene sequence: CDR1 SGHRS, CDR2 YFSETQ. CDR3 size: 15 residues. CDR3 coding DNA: TGCGCCAGCGGGAAAGGGGACAGGGTAAATTCACCCCTCCACTTT. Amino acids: CASGKGDRVNSPLHF.

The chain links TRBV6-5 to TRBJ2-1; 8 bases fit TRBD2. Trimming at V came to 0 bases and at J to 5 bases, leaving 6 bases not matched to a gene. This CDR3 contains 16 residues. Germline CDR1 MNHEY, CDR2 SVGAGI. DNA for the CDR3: TGTGCCAGCAGTTACTCCGGGGGGGGCTTCCACAATGAGCAGTTCTTC. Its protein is CASSYSGGGFHNEQFF.